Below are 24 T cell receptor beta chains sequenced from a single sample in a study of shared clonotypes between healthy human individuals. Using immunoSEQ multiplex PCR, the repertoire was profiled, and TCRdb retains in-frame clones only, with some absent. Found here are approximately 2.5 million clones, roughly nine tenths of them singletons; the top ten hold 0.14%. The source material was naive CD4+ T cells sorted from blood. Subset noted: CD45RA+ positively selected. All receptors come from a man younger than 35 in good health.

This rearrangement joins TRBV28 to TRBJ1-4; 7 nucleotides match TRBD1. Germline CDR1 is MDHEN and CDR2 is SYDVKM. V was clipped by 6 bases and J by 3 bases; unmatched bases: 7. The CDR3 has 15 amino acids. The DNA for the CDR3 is TGTGCCAGCAGGAAGACAGGGTTTGCTAATGAAAAACTGTTTTTT. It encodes CASRKTGFANEKLFF. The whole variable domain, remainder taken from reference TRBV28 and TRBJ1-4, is DVKVTQSSRYLVKRTGEKVFLECVQDMDHENMFWYRQDPGLGLRLIYFSYDVKMKEKGDIPEGYSVSREKKERFSLILESASTNQTSMYLCASRKTGFANEKLFFGSGTQLSVL.

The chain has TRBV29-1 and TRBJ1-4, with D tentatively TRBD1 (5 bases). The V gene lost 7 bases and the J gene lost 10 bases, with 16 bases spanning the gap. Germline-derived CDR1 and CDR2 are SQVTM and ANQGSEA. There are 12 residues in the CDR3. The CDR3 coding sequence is TGCAGCGCGCTATCGGGGGAGGGAAAACTGTTTTTT. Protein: CSALSGEGKLFF.

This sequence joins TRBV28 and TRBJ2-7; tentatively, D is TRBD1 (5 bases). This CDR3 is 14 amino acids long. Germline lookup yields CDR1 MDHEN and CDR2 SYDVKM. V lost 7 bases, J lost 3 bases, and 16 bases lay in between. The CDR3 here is CASISGQRVYEQYF. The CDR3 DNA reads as TGTGCCAGCATCTCCGGACAACGCGTCTACGAGCAGTACTTC. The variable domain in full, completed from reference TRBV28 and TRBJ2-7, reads DVKVTQSSRYLVKRTGEKVFLECVQDMDHENMFWYRQDPGLGLRLIYFSYDVKMKEKGDIPEGYSVSREKKERFSLILESASTNQTSMYLCASISGQRVYEQYFGPGTRLTVT.

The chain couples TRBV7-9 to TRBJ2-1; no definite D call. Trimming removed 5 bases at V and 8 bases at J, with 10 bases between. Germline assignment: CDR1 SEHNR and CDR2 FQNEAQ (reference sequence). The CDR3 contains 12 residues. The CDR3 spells CASSPEWDEQFF. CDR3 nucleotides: TGTGCCAGCAGCCCCGAGTGGGATGAGCAGTTCTTC.

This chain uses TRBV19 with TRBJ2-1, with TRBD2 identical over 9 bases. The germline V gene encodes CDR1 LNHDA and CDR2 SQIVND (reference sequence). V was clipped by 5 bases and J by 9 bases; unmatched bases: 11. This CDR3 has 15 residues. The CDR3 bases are TGTGCCAGTAGTTCCCTTAGGCGGGGGGGCGGTGAGCAGTTCTTC. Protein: CASSSLRRGGGEQFF. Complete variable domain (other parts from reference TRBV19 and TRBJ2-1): DGGITQSPKYLFRKEGQNVTLSCEQNLNHDAMYWYRQDPGQGLRLIYYSQIVNDFQKGDIAEGYSVSREKKESFPLTVTSAQKNPTAFYLCASSSLRRGGGEQFFGPGTRLTVL.

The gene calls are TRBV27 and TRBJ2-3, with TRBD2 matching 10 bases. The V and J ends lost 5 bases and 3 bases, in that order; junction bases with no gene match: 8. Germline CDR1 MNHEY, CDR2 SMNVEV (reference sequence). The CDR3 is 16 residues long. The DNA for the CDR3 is TGTGCCAGCAGTCCGACTAGCGGGCGATTAACAGATACGCAGTATTTT. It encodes CASSPTSGRLTDTQYF.

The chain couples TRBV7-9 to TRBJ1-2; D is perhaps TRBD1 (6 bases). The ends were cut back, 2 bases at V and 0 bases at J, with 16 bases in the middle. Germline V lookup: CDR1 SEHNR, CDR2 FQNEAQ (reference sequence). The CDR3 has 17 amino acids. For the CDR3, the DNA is TGTGCCAGCAGCTTAAAGTTGGGGGCCCGAGCTAACTATGGCTACACCTTC. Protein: CASSLKLGARANYGYTF. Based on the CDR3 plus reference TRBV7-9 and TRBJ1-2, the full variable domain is DTGVSQNPRHKITKRGQNVTFRCDPISEHNRLYWYRQTLGQGPEFLTYFQNEAQLEKSRLLSDRFSAERPKGSFSTLEIQRTEQGDSAMYLCASSLKLGARANYGYTFGSGTRLTVV.

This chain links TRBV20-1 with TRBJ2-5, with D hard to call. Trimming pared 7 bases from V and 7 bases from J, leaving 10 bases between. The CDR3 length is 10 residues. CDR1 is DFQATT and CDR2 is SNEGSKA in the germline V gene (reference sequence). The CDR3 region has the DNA TGCAGTGTTGCAGCAGGGACCCAGTACTTC. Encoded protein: CSVAAGTQYF.

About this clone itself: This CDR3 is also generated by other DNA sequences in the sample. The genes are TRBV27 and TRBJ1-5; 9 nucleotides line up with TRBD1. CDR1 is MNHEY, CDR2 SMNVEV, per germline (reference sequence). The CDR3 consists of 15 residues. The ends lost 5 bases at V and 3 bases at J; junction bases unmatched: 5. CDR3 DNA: TGTGCCAGCAGTCCGGGGACAGGGTCCAATCAGCCCCAGCATTTT. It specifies CASSPGTGSNQPQHF.

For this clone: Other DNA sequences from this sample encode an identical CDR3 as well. This CDR3 reads CASSLEGRGSNQPQHF. Written as DNA, the CDR3 is TGTGCCAGCAGCTTAGAAGGCAGGGGCAGCAATCAGCCCCAGCATTTT. J is TRBJ1-5 and V is TRBV7-2, with D maybe TRBD1 (6 bases). Between the trimmed V and J ends, which lost 1 base and 1 base, there was a span of 11 bases. The length of the CDR3 is 16 residues. Germline V gene sequence: CDR1 SGHTA, CDR2 FQGNSA.

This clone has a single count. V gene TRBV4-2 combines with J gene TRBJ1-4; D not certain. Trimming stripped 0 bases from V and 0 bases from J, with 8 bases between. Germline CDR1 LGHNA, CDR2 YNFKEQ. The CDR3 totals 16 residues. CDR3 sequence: CASSQESRATNEKLFF. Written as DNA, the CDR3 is TGTGCCAGCAGCCAAGAAAGTCGGGCAACTAATGAAAAACTGTTTTTT.

The CDR3 region is CASSVTGGGNQPQHF. The CDR3 DNA reads TGCGCCAGCAGCGTGACAGGTGGGGGCAATCAGCCCCAGCATTTT. V and J are TRBV5-1 and TRBJ1-5; maybe TRBD1 (6 bases). This CDR3 comprises 15 residues. The V gene lost 4 bases and the J gene lost 2 bases, with 13 bases spanning the gap. Germline V gene lookup returns CDR1 SGHRS and CDR2 YFSETQ.

The CDR3 region is CASLSGRAGGNEQFF. DNA for the CDR3: TGTGCCAGCCTCAGCGGGAGGGCTGGGGGGAATGAGCAGTTCTTC. This rearrangement joins TRBV6-5 to TRBJ2-1; TRBD2 matches at 10 bases. CDR1 is MNHEY and CDR2 is SVGAGI in the germline V gene. V lost 8 bases to trimming and J lost 7 bases; unmatched junction nucleotides: 11. CDR3 length: 15 residues.

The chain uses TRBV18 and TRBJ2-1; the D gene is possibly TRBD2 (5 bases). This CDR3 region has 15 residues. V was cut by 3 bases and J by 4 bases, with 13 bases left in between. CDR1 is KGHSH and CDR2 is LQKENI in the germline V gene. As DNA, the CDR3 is TGTGCCAGCTCACCGGCGGGCCCGGTTTACAATGAGCAGTTCTTC. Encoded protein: CASSPAGPVYNEQFF. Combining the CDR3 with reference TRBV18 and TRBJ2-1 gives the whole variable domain NAGVMQNPRHLVRRRGQEARLRCSPMKGHSHVYWYRQLPEEGLKFMVYLQKENIIDESGMPKERFSAEFPKEGPSILRIQQVVRGDSAAYFCASSPAGPVYNEQFFGPGTRLTVL.

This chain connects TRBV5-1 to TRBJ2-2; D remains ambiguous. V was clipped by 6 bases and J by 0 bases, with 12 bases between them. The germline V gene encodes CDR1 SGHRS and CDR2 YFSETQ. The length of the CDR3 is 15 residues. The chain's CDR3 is CASTEALTNTGELFF. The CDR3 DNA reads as TGCGCCAGCACTGAGGCACTAACGAACACCGGGGAGCTGTTTTTT.

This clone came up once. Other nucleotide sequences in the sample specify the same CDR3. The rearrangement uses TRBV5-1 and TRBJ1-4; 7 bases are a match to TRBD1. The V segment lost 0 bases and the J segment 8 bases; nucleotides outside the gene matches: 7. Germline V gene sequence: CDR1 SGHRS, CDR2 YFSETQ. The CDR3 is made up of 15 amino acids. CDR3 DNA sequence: TGCGCCAGCAGCTTGGAAACAGGGGAAGGGGAAAAACTGTTTTTT. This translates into CASSLETGEGEKLFF.

The CDR3 loop is CASSLAGHQNIQYF. The CDR3 bases are TGTGCCAGCAGCTTAGCGGGACACCAAAACATTCAGTACTTC. This chain joins TRBV11-2 and TRBJ2-4; D is possibly TRBD1 (6 bases). Germline V gene lookup returns CDR1 SGHAT and CDR2 FQNNGV. Trimming pared 1 base from V and 5 bases from J, leaving 9 bases between. The CDR3 runs to 14 residues.

The CDR3 DNA reads TGTGCCTGGAGTGTACCCCAGATAAATTCACCCCTCCACTTT. Translated: CAWSVPQINSPLHF. The chain carries TRBV30 and TRBJ1-6; D is undetermined. The ends were cut back, 0 bases at V and 7 bases at J, with 10 bases in the middle. There are 14 residues in the CDR3. Germline lookup yields CDR1 GTSNPN and CDR2 SVGIG (reference sequence).

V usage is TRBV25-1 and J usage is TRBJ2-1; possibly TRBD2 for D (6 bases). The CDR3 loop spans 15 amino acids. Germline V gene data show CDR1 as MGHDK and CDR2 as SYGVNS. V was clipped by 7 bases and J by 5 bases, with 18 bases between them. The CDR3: CASKETGLKNNEQFF. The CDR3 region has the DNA TGTGCCAGCAAAGAAACGGGACTTAAGAACAATGAGCAGTTCTTC. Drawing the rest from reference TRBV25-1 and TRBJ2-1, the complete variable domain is EADIYQTPRYLVIGTGKKITLECSQTMGHDKMYWYQQDPGMELHLIHYSYGVNSTEKGDLSSESTVSRIRTEHFPLTLESARPSHTSQYLCASKETGLKNNEQFFGPGTRLTVL.

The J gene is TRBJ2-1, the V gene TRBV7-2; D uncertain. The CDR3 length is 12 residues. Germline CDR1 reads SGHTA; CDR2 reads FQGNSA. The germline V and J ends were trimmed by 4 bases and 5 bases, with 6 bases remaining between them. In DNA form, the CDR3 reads TGTGCCAGCAGCTCCCCGGACAATGAGCAGTTCTTC. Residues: CASSSPDNEQFF.

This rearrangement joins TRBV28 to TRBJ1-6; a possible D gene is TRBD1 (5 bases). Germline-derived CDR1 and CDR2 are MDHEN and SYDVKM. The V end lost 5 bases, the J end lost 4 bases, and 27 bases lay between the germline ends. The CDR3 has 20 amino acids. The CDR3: CASSTQDRLGLGPYNSPLHF. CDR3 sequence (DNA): TGTGCCAGCAGTACCCAAGACCGATTGGGGCTAGGGCCGTATAATTCACCCCTCCACTTT.

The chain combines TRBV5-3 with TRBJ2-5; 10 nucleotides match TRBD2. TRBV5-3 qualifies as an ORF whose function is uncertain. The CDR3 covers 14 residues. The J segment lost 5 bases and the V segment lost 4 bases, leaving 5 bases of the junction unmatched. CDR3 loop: CARSPEAGGETQYF. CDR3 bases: TGTGCCAGAAGCCCTGAAGCGGGGGGGGAGACCCAGTACTTC.

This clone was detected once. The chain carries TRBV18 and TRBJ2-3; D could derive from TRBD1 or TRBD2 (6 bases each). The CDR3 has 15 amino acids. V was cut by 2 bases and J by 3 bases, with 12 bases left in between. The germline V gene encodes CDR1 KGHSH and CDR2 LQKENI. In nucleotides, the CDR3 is TGTGCCAGCTCACCAATGGGGGGCAGAACAGATACGCAGTATTTT. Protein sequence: CASSPMGGRTDTQYF.

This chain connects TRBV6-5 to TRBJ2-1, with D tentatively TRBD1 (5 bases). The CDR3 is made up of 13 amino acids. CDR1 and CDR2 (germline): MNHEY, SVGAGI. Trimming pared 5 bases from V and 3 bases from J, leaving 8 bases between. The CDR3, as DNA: TGTGCCAGCAGTAGTCAGGGCTACAATGAGCAGTTCTTC. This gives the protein CASSSQGYNEQFF.